This is a list of T cell receptor beta chains from one sample in a study of a mutant IDH1 vaccine in newly diagnosed glioma. The repertoire was sequenced with immunoSEQ multiplex PCR; TCRdb's copy has only in-frame clones and lacks some. The data show tens of thousands of clones, over 75% seen once. These receptors' targets are unknown. The sequences come from PBMCs, collected from a glioma patient whose treatment included an IDH1 peptide vaccine. All receptors derive from a man aged 40-49 years with glioma. CDR3s include the opening cysteine and the closing phenylalanine or tryptophan. A D gene is named only where the DNA matches it firmly.

v_call	j_call	d_call	cdr3_aa	cdr3_nt
TRBV18	TRBJ1-5	.	CASSPQSQGGRNQPQHF	TGTGCCAGCTCACCACAATCACAGGGAGGACGCAATCAGCCCCAGCATTTT
TRBV28	TRBJ1-5	.	CASSLWTPNQPQHF	TGTGCCAGCAGTTTATGGACTCCTAATCAGCCCCAGCATTTT
TRBV9	TRBJ1-2	TRBD1	CASSGTGGPRGYTF	TGTGCCAGCAGCGGAACAGGGGGTCCCAGAGGCTACACCTTC
TRBV6-5	TRBJ2-7	.	CASRTGYEQYF	TGTGCCAGCAGGACAGGTTACGAGCAGTACTTC
TRBV7-2	TRBJ2-1	TRBD1	CASSFRDRVNNEQFF	TGTGCCAGCAGCTTCCGGGACAGGGTTAACAATGAGCAGTTCTTC
TRBV25-1	TRBJ1-5	.	CASSEYRSLKPQHF	TGTGCCAGCAGTGAATACAGGAGCCTGAAGCCCCAGCATTTT
TRBV6-5	TRBJ2-2	.	CASSYSGQAELFF	TGTGCCAGCAGTTACTCGGGACAAGCGGAGCTGTTTTTT
TRBV11-3	TRBJ2-1	TRBD2	CASSPGGAGGFEQFF	TGTGCCAGCAGCCCCGGCGGAGCGGGAGGGTTTGAGCAGTTCTTC
TRBV27	TRBJ2-5	TRBD2	CASSLSQRGLETQYF	TGTGCCAGCAGTTTATCACAGCGGGGGTTGGAGACCCAGTACTTC
TRBV7-6	TRBJ2-7	.	CASSYRTSYEQYF	TGTGCCAGCAGCTATCGGACAAGCTACGAGCAGTACTTC